This TCR beta chain was identified during a study of read filtering for tumor transcriptome and immune sequencing. For the study at large: Revised staging placed eight or nine patients in R-ISS I, roughly 16 in II, more than five in III.

This CDR3 comprises 16 residues. Germline V gene lookup returns CDR1 LGHNA and CDR2 YSLEER. Trimming took 0 bases from V and 6 from J, leaving 15 bases between them. The library was built from around 380 ng RNA with molecular barcoded adaptors for alpha/delta and beta/gamma chains. TCRdb ran MiXCR on the reads and lists one entry per CDR3 protein. The table includes 43,000 or so distinct CDR3 sequences, about a fifth detected once. As regards this clonotype: Antigen: not known. Since no conserved phenylalanine or tryptophan closes the CDR3, a read error is the likely cause.

Overall study results and limits: Approximately 87% of IR-seq clonotypes had a single read, yet these held 3.5% to 4.5% of reads.

This receptor was identified in a donor aged 40 or over with multiple myeloma. The genes are TRBV4-3 and TRBJ2-1; D is unclear. Sequencing input: a population of CD138-negative cells sorted from bone marrow. In DNA, the CDR3 is TGCGCCAGCAGCCAAGATCCGAACCCGGGTCTCAATGAGCAGTTCTCC. It codes for CASSQDPNPGLNEQFS.